The 25 T cell receptor beta chains below come from one sample, sequenced in a study of T cells after yellow fever vaccination. Via MiXCR, TCRdb re-called the 5' RACE reads, giving one row per CDR3 protein. The data contain some 300,000 distinct CDR3 sequences, approximately 12% of them singletons. The sequencing used CD4+ T cells sorted from PBMCs, collected 45 days after the yellow fever booster vaccination. These receptors were taken from a man younger than 35 who received the YFV17D yellow fever vaccine.

This clonotype was seen more than once but under ten times. The genes are TRBV6-1 and TRBJ2-5; 11 bases line up with TRBD1. From germline, CDR1 is MNHNS and CDR2 SASEGT. Losses at the gene ends were 4 bases for V and 5 bases for J; bases not matched to a gene: 6. CDR3 size: 15 residues. The chain's CDR3 is CASSGDRGFLETQYF. The CDR3 nucleotides are TGTGCCAGCAGTGGGGACAGGGGGTTTTTGGAGACCCAGTACTTC.

The rearrangement joins TRBV5-6 to TRBJ2-4; 7 bases line up with TRBD2. There are 16 residues in the CDR3. Germline CDR1 is SGHDT and CDR2 is YYEEEE. J lost 1 base, V lost 2 bases, and 6 bases had no gene match. CDR3 sequence (DNA): TGTGCCAGCAGCTTCCCGCGGGGGAGTGCCAAAAACATTCAGTACTTC. Its protein is CASSFPRGSAKNIQYF. The full variable domain, with the rest looked up from reference TRBV5-6 and TRBJ2-4, is DAGVTQSPTHLIKTRGQQVTLRCSPKSGHDTVSWYQQALGQGPQFIFQYYEEEERQRGNFPDRFSGHQFPNYSSELNVNALLLGDSALYLCASSFPRGSAKNIQYFGAGTRLSVL.

This clonotype was picked up a small number of times. V and J are TRBV15 and TRBJ2-7; 7 bases align to TRBD2. With V trimmed by 5 bases and J by 0 bases, 7 bases remained unmatched. Germline V gene sequence: CDR1 LNHNV, CDR2 YYDKDF (reference sequence). This CDR3 contains 15 residues. The CDR3 coding sequence is TGTGCCACCAGCCCCTCCCGGGGGGACTCCTACGAGCAGTACTTC. It translates to CATSPSRGDSYEQYF. Full variable domain (missing parts from reference TRBV15 and TRBJ2-7): DAMVIQNPRYQVTQFGKPVTLSCSQTLNHNVMYWYQQKSSQAPKLLFHYYDKDFNNEADTPDNFQSRRPNTSFCFLDIRSPGLGDTAMYLCATSPSRGDSYEQYFGPGTRLTVT.

The rearrangement joins TRBV20-1 to TRBJ2-5; 11 nucleotides line up with TRBD2. Germline CDR1 is DFQATT and CDR2 is SNEGSKA (reference sequence). The CDR3 loop spans 14 amino acids. The CDR3, as DNA: TGCAGCCTCAGGGTAGCGGGGGGGGTAGAGACCCAGTACTTC. Its translation is CSLRVAGGVETQYF.

This clonotype was observed many times. The genes are TRBV18 and TRBJ1-1, with D uncertain. V was clipped by 3 bases and J by 0 bases, with 5 bases between them. The length of the CDR3 is 13 residues. Germline values: CDR1 KGHSH, CDR2 LQKENI. The CDR3 coding sequence is TGTGCCAGCTCACCGCAGGTGAACACTGAAGCTTTCTTT. Its protein product is CASSPQVNTEAFF.

This clonotype appeared a few times. The chain carries TRBV12-3 or TRBV12-4 and TRBJ1-2; D remains ambiguous. Trimming shortened V by 3 bases and J by 8 bases, and 10 bases separated the two germline ends. CDR3 length equals 12 residues. CDR3 DNA sequence: TGTGCCAGCAGTTTGAACCGTCAAGGCTACACCTTC. It is translated as CASSLNRQGYTF.

V gene TRBV7-3 combines with J gene TRBJ1-3; no reliable D call. CDR3 length equals 13 residues. Germline V gives CDR1 SGHTA, CDR2 FQGTGA. Trimming pared 4 bases from V and 6 bases from J, leaving 10 bases between. The CDR3 region is CASSSGLENTIYF. The CDR3 DNA is TGTGCCAGCAGCTCGGGCCTCGAAAACACCATATATTTT.

This clonotype occurred a few times. The V call is TRBV18, the J call TRBJ1-1; D is ambiguous. Germline V CDR1 and CDR2: KGHSH, LQKENI. V was pared by 3 bases and J by 1 base, with 9 bases between. The CDR3 length is 14 residues. CDR3 bases: TGTGCCAGCTCACCGACGCCAGGGAACACTGAAGCTTTCTTT. Translation: CASSPTPGNTEAFF.

The chain links TRBV18 to TRBJ1-4; D is perhaps TRBD1 (5 bases). This CDR3 region has 13 residues. From germline, CDR1 is KGHSH and CDR2 LQKENI. Trimming took 3 bases from V and 6 from J, leaving 8 bases between them. As DNA, the CDR3 is TGTGCCAGCTCACCCCAGGGTCATGAAAAACTGTTTTTT. Translation gives CASSPQGHEKLFF.

This clonotype was observed a few times. The chain carries TRBV5-1 and TRBJ1-4; 9 bases match TRBD1. Germline CDR1 SGHRS, CDR2 YFSETQ. With 5 bases clipped from V and 7 bases from J, the junction kept 9 bases outside the gene matches. The CDR3 runs to 15 residues. The CDR3 nucleotides are TGCGCCAGCAGTTGGGCCGGGACAGGGTCTGAAAAACTGTTTTTT. Its protein product is CASSWAGTGSEKLFF.

J is TRBJ1-3 and V is TRBV12-3 or TRBV12-4, with TRBD1 matching over 7 bases. With V trimmed by 1 base and J by 2 bases, 5 bases remained unmatched. This CDR3 comprises 16 residues. CDR3 region: CASSLVQGVTGNTIYF. The CDR3, as DNA: TGTGCCAGCAGTTTAGTTCAGGGGGTGACTGGAAACACCATATATTTT.

V usage is TRBV7-2 and J usage is TRBJ2-5, with D uncertain. V was trimmed by 5 bases and J by 2 bases, leaving 15 bases between them. The CDR3 length is 15 residues. Germline V lookup: CDR1 SGHTA, CDR2 FQGNSA. Written as DNA, the CDR3 is TGTGCCAGCAGCGCCCGTGGACCTGGTCAAGAGACCCAGTACTTC. This encodes CASSARGPGQETQYF.

This clonotype was seen a handful of times. The rearrangement links TRBV6-5 to TRBJ2-6; TRBD2 agrees at 7 bases. Per germline, CDR1 MNHEY and CDR2 SVGAGI. Trimming removed 4 bases from V and 4 bases from J; junction bases left unmatched: 10. The CDR3 spans 17 residues. CDR3 loop: CASSFRRGTVGANVLTF. CDR3 bases: TGTGCCAGCAGTTTTAGGCGGGGGACGGTGGGGGCCAACGTCCTGACTTTC.

This clonotype was detected only a few times. The J gene is TRBJ2-3, the V gene TRBV20-1; 12 bases align to TRBD2. Germline CDR1 is DFQATT and CDR2 is SNEGSKA (reference sequence). This CDR3 spans 15 amino acids. The CDR3 loop reads CSGNGLAGRTDTQYF. The CDR3 nucleotides are TGCAGCGGGAACGGACTAGCGGGGCGCACAGATACGCAGTATTTT.

The chain employs TRBV4-1 and TRBJ1-2, with TRBD1 matching over 11 bases. CDR3 length: 19 amino acids. V was clipped by 2 bases and J by 1 base; unmatched bases: 12. Germline V gene lookup returns CDR1 MGHRA and CDR2 YSYEKL. CDR3 loop: CASSQHTGQGARDNYGYTF. CDR3 coding DNA: TGCGCCAGCAGCCAACACACCGGACAGGGGGCGAGAGATAACTATGGCTACACCTTC.

The rearrangement links TRBV25-1 to TRBJ1-6; D may be TRBD1 (5 bases). Germline values: CDR1 MGHDK, CDR2 SYGVNS. The CDR3 extends over 15 amino acids. V lost 1 base and J lost 6, with 10 bases in between. As DNA, the CDR3 is TGTGCCAGCAGTGAATCGGGACTGAGTAATTCACCCCTCCACTTT. Amino acids: CASSESGLSNSPLHF.

The chain is built from TRBV3-1 and TRBJ2-3; 8 nucleotides agree with TRBD2. Germline V gene sequence: CDR1 LGHDT, CDR2 YNNKEL (reference sequence). The CDR3 sequence is 16 residues long. J was trimmed by 6 bases and V by 0 bases; bases with no gene match: 8. This CDR3 is CASSQDPSGFRDTQYF. The DNA of the CDR3 is TGTGCCAGCAGCCAAGATCCTAGCGGGTTCCGCGATACGCAGTATTTT.

This clonotype was counted a few times. At one boundary the junction diverges from the germline segment, which might be a read error. The gene calls are TRBV2 and TRBJ2-5; 11 bases match TRBD2. The CDR3 totals 11 residues. Germline CDR1 reads SNHLY; CDR2 reads FYNNEI. The CDR3 nucleotides read TGTGCCAGCAGTGTGAAGACTAGCGGGGACTTC. Residues: CASSVKTSGDF.

This clonotype was observed a handful of times. V and J are TRBV15 and TRBJ2-5; D not resolved. Per germline, CDR1 LNHNV and CDR2 YYDKDF (reference sequence). The CDR3 sequence is 14 residues long. V shed 0 bases and J shed 7 bases, with 12 bases lying between them. This CDR3 is CATSRDQAGRTQYF. Here the CDR3 DNA reads TGTGCCACCAGCAGAGATCAAGCCGGGCGGACCCAGTACTTC.

This chain connects TRBV4-2 to TRBJ1-4; a possible D gene is TRBD1 (5 bases). From germline, CDR1 is LGHNA and CDR2 YNFKEQ. The ends were cut back, 2 bases at V and 7 bases at J, with 20 bases in the middle. The CDR3 is 17 residues long. In nucleotides, the CDR3 is TGTGCCAGCAGCCAAATCTACAGGCCTCTTCAGGTTGAAAAACTGTTTTTT. Protein product: CASSQIYRPLQVEKLFF.

Only a few counts were recorded for this clonotype. The rearrangement joins TRBV6-2 or TRBV6-3 to TRBJ2-7, with 11 bases fitting TRBD2. The CDR3 consists of 14 residues. V lost 6 bases, J lost 8 bases, and 9 bases stayed unmatched. Germline-derived CDR1 and CDR2 are MNHEY and SVGEGT. CDR3 DNA: TGTGCCAGCAGCGGACTAGCGGGTCCTGGGAAGCAGTACTTC. Translated: CASSGLAGPGKQYF.

This clonotype was found a few times. The rearrangement links TRBV10-3 to TRBJ2-2; D possibly matches TRBD1 or TRBD2 (6 bases each). Germline V gives CDR1 ENHRY, CDR2 SYGVKD. This CDR3 contains 13 residues. V lost 9 bases and J lost 7, with 15 bases in between. The CDR3 loop reads CAMRDTAGGELFF. CDR3 DNA: TGTGCCATGCGGGACACGGCGGGCGGGGAGCTGTTTTTT.

This clonotype appeared a few times. The rearrangement uses TRBV7-8 and TRBJ1-2; D is uncertain. Trimming shortened V by 2 bases and J by 1 base, and 14 bases separated the two germline ends. CDR1 and CDR2 (germline): SGHVS, FQNEAQ. The CDR3 runs to 16 residues. In DNA form, the CDR3 reads TGTGCCAGCAGCTTACGTGCGGCAGGAGATAACTATGGCTACACCTTC. It encodes CASSLRAAGDNYGYTF.

In this sample, this clonotype turned up a few times. The V and J genes are TRBV6-2 or TRBV6-3 and TRBJ2-3, with a tentative D call TRBD1 (8 bases). Trimming removed 7 bases at V and 3 bases at J, with 17 bases between. The length of the CDR3 is 15 residues. The germline gives CDR1 MNHEY, CDR2 SVGEGT. CDR3 loop: CASTPGGQVTDTQYF. The CDR3 bases are TGTGCCAGCACCCCGGGGGGACAGGTAACAGATACGCAGTATTTT.

This clonotype came up many times. The genes are TRBV25-1 and TRBJ1-1; 8 nucleotides line up with TRBD1. The V gene's germline CDR1 is MGHDK and CDR2 SYGVNS. The ends lost 4 bases at V and 3 bases at J; junction bases unmatched: 7. There are 15 residues in the CDR3. CDR3 residues: CASSGIDRGDTEAFF. Written as DNA, the CDR3 is TGTGCCAGCAGTGGGATTGACAGGGGAGACACTGAAGCTTTCTTT.